The clone carrying this T cell receptor (beta chain) was recorded a few times. Its antigen is currently unknown. These data originate in a study of follicular helper T cells after annual influenza vaccination. Across the whole study: Across the 2013-2014, 2014-2015 and 2015-2016 vaccination seasons, some subjects were resampled.

Study-wide results and caveats: Productive TCRB sequences came from only about 8.5-21% of cells.

CDR3 length: 14 residues. V was clipped by 9 bases and J by 7 bases; unmatched bases: 7. Germline V gene sequence: CDR1 SGHVS, CDR2 FQNEAQ. TCRB was sequenced at Survey level resolution. Assay used: immunoSEQ multiplex PCR; TCRdb lists only in-frame clones, some missing. The sample holds 12,000 or so clones, 60% to 80% seen once. Sample time point: 2015-2016 season, pre-vaccination. ICOS+CD38+ and ICOS-CD38- fractions were sorted from non-naive CD4+CXCR5+PD-1+ cells. The sample here was CXCR5+ CD38- circulating T follicular helper cells from blood, taken on the day of influenza vaccination. Subset: circulating Tfh, non-naive CD4+CXCR5+PD-1+ (ICOS+CD38+ or ICOS-CD38-). V is TRBV7-8 and J is TRBJ1-6, with 9 bases identical to TRBD1. This TCR was sampled from an adult who received the influenza vaccine. Written as DNA, the CDR3 is TGTGCCAGTACGACCGGGACAGGGAATTCACCCCTCCACTTT. This codes for CASTTGTGNSPLHF.